These 21 T cell receptor beta chains came from one sample sequenced in a study of blood T cell repertoires in COVID-19. Sequenced by immunoSEQ multiplex PCR; TCRdb stores in-frame clones only, minus some. The data show more than 85,000 clones, 87% seen once. Source material: peripheral blood. The receptors stem from a man aged 45-60 years with active COVID-19.

This clone was detected only once. The chain carries TRBV3-1 (or the pseudogene TRBV3-2) and TRBJ1-5; D gene uncertain. V was pared by 4 bases and J by 5 bases, with 12 bases between. CDR1 is LGHDT and CDR2 is YNNKEL in the germline V gene (reference sequence). CDR3 size: 14 residues. Written as DNA, the CDR3 is TGTGCCAGCAGCCCTAGGTGGTTAGATCAGCCCCAGCATTTT. It encodes CASSPRWLDQPQHF.

The V call is TRBV10-3, the J call TRBJ1-3, with TRBD1 as a possible D gene (6 bases). Germline V lookup: CDR1 ENHRY, CDR2 SYGVKD. Trimming removed 7 bases at V and 5 bases at J, with 18 bases between. The CDR3 has 15 amino acids. The DNA of the CDR3 is TGTGCCATCAACCTGGACAGTGGAAGCAGAAACACCATATATTTT. Amino acid sequence: CAINLDSGSRNTIYF.

This clone showed up just once. The V and J genes are TRBV2 and TRBJ2-1; TRBD2 might be the D (5 bases). Deletions cut 0 bases from V and 1 base from J, with 13 bases between. The CDR3 is 17 amino acids. Germline CDR1 and CDR2: SNHLY and FYNNEI. CDR3 protein: CASSEAPGSLSYNEQFF. In DNA form, the CDR3 reads TGTGCCAGCAGTGAAGCCCCGGGGTCCCTTTCCTACAATGAGCAGTTCTTC.

This chain joins TRBV6-5 and TRBJ1-3; D gene unclear. The CDR3 totals 13 residues. V shed 5 bases and J shed 4 bases, with 9 bases lying between them. CDR1 and CDR2 from the germline V gene are MNHEY and SVGAGI. The CDR3 loop reads CASSPPQGNTIYF. Written as DNA, the CDR3 is TGTGCCAGCAGTCCTCCCCAGGGAAACACCATATATTTT.

The V call is TRBV19, the J call TRBJ1-6; D is unclear. Trimming removed 9 bases from V and 0 bases from J, with 15 bases in between. This CDR3 region has 16 residues. The V gene's germline CDR1 is LNHDA and CDR2 SQIVND (reference sequence). CDR3 loop: CARPLSRSSYNSPLHF. The CDR3 DNA sequence: TGTGCCAGACCCCTCTCGAGGAGCTCCTATAATTCACCCCTCCACTTT.

This clone came up once. This rearrangement joins TRBV7-9 to TRBJ2-7; D is ambiguous. Germline CDR1 reads SEHNR; CDR2 reads FQNEAQ (reference sequence). The V gene lost 5 bases and the J gene lost 5 bases, with 10 bases spanning the gap. This CDR3 is 12 amino acids long. The CDR3, as DNA: TGTGCCAGCAGCAGCCTAGGCGACGAGCAGTACTTC. Its translation: CASSSLGDEQYF.

The V gene is TRBV6-5, the J gene TRBJ2-3; D is uncertain. Between the trimmed V and J ends, which lost 5 bases and 0 bases, there was a span of 6 bases. The CDR3 length is 13 residues. The V gene's germline CDR1 is MNHEY and CDR2 SVGAGI. CDR3 DNA sequence: TGTGCCAGCAGTACACCTAGCACAGATACGCAGTATTTT. Its protein is CASSTPSTDTQYF.

The genes are TRBV6-5 and TRBJ1-5; D is perhaps TRBD1 (5 bases). CDR1 MNHEY and CDR2 SVGAGI come from the germline V gene. Trimming took 6 bases from V and 2 from J, leaving 14 bases between them. The CDR3 length is 15 residues. As DNA, the CDR3 is TGTGCCAGCAGCCCGACAGTTCAGGGCAATCAGCCCCAGCATTTT. Translating gives CASSPTVQGNQPQHF.

The J gene is TRBJ2-3, the V gene TRBV2, with 7 positions matching TRBD2. Germline V gene data show CDR1 as SNHLY and CDR2 as FYNNEI. The length of the CDR3 is 13 residues. Germline trimming cut 6 bases from V and 5 bases from J; bases unmatched to any gene: 5. The DNA for the CDR3 is TGTGCCAGCAGCGGCACGGGGGGAGATACGCAGTATTTT. Protein product: CASSGTGGDTQYF.

As concerns this clone: The germline gene is not matched at one end of the junction; a read error may be the cause. V gene TRBV5-1 combines with J gene TRBJ2-7; tentatively, D is TRBD2 (6 bases). CDR1 is SGHRS, CDR2 YFSETQ, per germline. The CDR3 contains 13 residues. The CDR3 DNA reads TGCGCCAGCAGCTTGGTCTACTGGTCGGGGGTTAAGTTC. Translation: CASSLVYWSGVKF. Complete variable domain (other parts from reference TRBV5-1 and TRBJ2-7): KAGVTQTPRYLIKTRGQQVTLSCSPISGHRSVSWYQQTPGQGLQFLFEYFSETQRNKGNFPGRFSGRQFSNSRSEMNVSTLELGDSALYLCASSLVYWSGVKFGPGTRLTVT.

This clone has more than one count but fewer than ten. V is TRBV5-1 and J is TRBJ2-1, with D perhaps TRBD1 (6 bases). The CDR3 runs to 16 residues. The V end was cut by 4 bases, the J end by 3 bases, with 17 bases between. The germline CDR1 and CDR2 sequences are SGHRS and YFSETQ. CDR3 sequence reads: CASSLGLGAGYNEQFF. The DNA of the CDR3 is TGCGCCAGCAGCCTGGGGCTGGGGGCAGGCTACAATGAGCAGTTCTTC.

The chain employs TRBV6-5 and TRBJ2-7; 8 positions match TRBD2. Germline-derived CDR1 and CDR2 are MNHEY and SVGAGI. V was clipped by 8 bases and J by 0 bases; unmatched bases: 6. CDR3 length equals 14 residues. This CDR3 reads CASPTSGLSYEQYF. DNA for the CDR3: TGTGCCAGCCCCACTAGCGGCCTCTCCTACGAGCAGTACTTC.

This clone has just one count. The junction departs from germline at one end; a sequencing error may be responsible. The chain combines TRBV11-2 with TRBJ2-1, with D possibly TRBD1 on 6 matching bases. Germline V gene sequence: CDR1 SGHAT, CDR2 FQNNGV. This CDR3 is 14 amino acids long. CDR3 sequence (DNA): TGTGCCAGCAGCTTGCAGGGGTCCTCCAATGAGCAGTTCTTC. Residues: CASSLQGSSNEQFF.

The chain joins TRBV5-4 to TRBJ2-6; D remains unclear. Germline V lookup: CDR1 SGHNT, CDR2 YYREEE (reference sequence). The CDR3 spans 16 residues. The V and J ends lost 2 bases and 0 bases respectively, with 9 bases between them. CDR3 DNA: TGTGCCAGCAGCTTTCGAGAGAGCTCTGGGGCCAACGTCCTGACTTTC. Translation gives CASSFRESSGANVLTF.

This clone appeared a single time. The chain combines TRBV18 with TRBJ1-5; D is unclear. V lost 6 bases and J lost 8, with 14 bases in between. CDR1 is KGHSH and CDR2 is LQKENI in the germline V gene. The CDR3 has 13 amino acids. In DNA form, the CDR3 reads TGTGCCAGCTCCGACACCCCCCTAAAGCCCCAGCATTTT. Translating gives CASSDTPLKPQHF.

A single count supports this clone. This sequence joins TRBV2 and TRBJ2-7; possible D gene TRBD2, 5 bases. Germline CDR1 is SNHLY and CDR2 is FYNNEI. Trimming took off 3 bases at V and 2 bases at J, with 14 bases between the two ends. The CDR3 is 15 amino acids. The CDR3 is CASSEGPGLAYEQYF. The CDR3 DNA follows: TGTGCCAGCAGTGAGGGTCCGGGGTTAGCCTACGAGCAGTACTTC.

This chain connects TRBV11-2 to TRBJ1-2; TRBD1 is a possible D gene (6 bases). The length of the CDR3 is 14 residues. V was cut by 4 bases and J by 4 bases, with 13 bases left in between. In germline, CDR1 is SGHAT, CDR2 FQNNGV. The DNA for the CDR3 is TGTGCCAGCAGCTCGCTGACAGGAGTCTATGGCTACACCTTC. Its translation: CASSSLTGVYGYTF.

The rearrangement joins TRBV6-5 to TRBJ2-2; TRBD1 matches 8 bases. This CDR3 region has 15 residues. Germline loops: CDR1 MNHEY, CDR2 SVGAGI. Losses at the gene ends were 5 bases for V and 0 bases for J; bases not matched to a gene: 2. The CDR3 region has the DNA TGTGCCAGCAGTCGACAGGGGCCGAACACCGGGGAGCTGTTTTTT. Protein: CASSRQGPNTGELFF.

The chain combines TRBV23-1 with TRBJ1-6, with 8 bases matching TRBD1. TRBV23-1 is marked as an open reading frame, function uncertain. The CDR3 runs 17 residues. With 2 bases clipped from V and 8 bases from J, the junction kept 11 bases outside the gene matches. The CDR3 here is CASSQPGQESPYSPLHF. In DNA form, the CDR3 reads TGCGCCAGCAGTCAACCGGGACAGGAATCGCCCTATTCACCCCTCCACTTT.

The V gene is TRBV6-5, the J gene TRBJ2-7, with a possible D match to TRBD1 (5 bases). V was trimmed by 6 bases and J by 0 bases, leaving 15 bases between them. The CDR3 is 15 amino acids. Germline V gene lookup returns CDR1 MNHEY and CDR2 SVGAGI. The CDR3 loop reads CASRAGIRSSYEQYF. The CDR3 region has the DNA TGTGCCAGCAGGGCAGGGATCCGAAGCTCCTACGAGCAGTACTTC.

This clone has just one count. The chain carries TRBV18 and TRBJ2-7, with D hard to call. CDR3 length: 13 amino acids. The V end was cut by 4 bases, the J end by 2 bases, with 9 bases between. Germline CDR1 KGHSH, CDR2 LQKENI. CDR3 bases: TGTGCCAGCTCACAGCAGGCCGCCTACGAGCAGTACTTC. This codes for CASSQQAAYEQYF.